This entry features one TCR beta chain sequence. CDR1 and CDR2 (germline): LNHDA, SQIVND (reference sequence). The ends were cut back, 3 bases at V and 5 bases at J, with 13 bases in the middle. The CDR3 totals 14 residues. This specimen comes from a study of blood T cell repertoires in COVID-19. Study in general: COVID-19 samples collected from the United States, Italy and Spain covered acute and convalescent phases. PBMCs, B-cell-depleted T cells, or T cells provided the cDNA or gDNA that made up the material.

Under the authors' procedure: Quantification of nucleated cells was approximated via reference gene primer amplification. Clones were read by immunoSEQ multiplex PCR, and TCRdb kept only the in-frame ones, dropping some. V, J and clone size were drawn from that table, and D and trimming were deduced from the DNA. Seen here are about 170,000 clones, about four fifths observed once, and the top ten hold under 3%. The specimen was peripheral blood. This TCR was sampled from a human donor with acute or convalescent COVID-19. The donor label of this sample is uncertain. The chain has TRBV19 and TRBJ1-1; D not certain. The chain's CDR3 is CASSMEGSRTEAFF. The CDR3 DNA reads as TGTGCCAGTAGTATGGAGGGATCGAGGACTGAAGCTTTCTTT.